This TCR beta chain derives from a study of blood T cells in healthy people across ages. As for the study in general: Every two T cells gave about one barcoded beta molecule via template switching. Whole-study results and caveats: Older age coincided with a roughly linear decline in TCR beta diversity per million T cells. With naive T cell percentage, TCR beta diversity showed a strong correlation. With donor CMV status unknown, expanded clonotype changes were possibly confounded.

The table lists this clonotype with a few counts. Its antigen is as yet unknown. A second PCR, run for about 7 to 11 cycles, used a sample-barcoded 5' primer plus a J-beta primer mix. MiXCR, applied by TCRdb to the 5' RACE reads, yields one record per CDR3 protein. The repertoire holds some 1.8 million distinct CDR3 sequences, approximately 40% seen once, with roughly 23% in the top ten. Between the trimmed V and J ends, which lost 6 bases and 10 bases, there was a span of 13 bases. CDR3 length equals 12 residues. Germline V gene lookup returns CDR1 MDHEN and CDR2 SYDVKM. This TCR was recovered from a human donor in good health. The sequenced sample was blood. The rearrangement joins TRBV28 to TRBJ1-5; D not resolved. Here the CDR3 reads CASSRRPRPQHF. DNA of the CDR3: TGTGCCAGCAGCCGTCGACCGCGACCCCAGCATTTT.